This T cell receptor (beta chain) was captured by sequencing in a study of cytomegalovirus exposure and HLA in healthy donors. 13 Jbeta primers and 60 Vbeta primers were used for the PCR. Some clones are missing from TCRdb's copy, which holds only in-frame ones; the method was immunoSEQ multiplex PCR. The repertoire table contains about 51,000 clones. With respect to this clone: The antigen is undetermined.

Germline-derived CDR1 and CDR2 are SGHAT and FQNNGV. The CDR3 has 16 residues. The V and J ends lost 3 bases and 0 bases, in that order; junction bases with no gene match: 5. Study-wide results and caveats: The likely origin of a cluster of highly shared sequence variants was a sequencing artifact.

The gene calls are TRBV11-2 and TRBJ2-1; 7 bases are shared with TRBD2. The receptor's source is a man in his forties in good health and CMV-seropositive. Sequencing was performed on PBMCs. CDR3 sequence reads: CASSFVGGSSYNEQFF. The DNA of the CDR3 is TGTGCCAGCAGCTTTGTGGGGGGGTCCTCCTACAATGAGCAGTTCTTC.